The sequence of this T cell receptor (beta chain) was determined in a study of prognosis after radiotherapy for stage I lung cancer. This clonotype was detected ten times or more. It was by two-round multiplex PCR that TCR beta CDR3 was amplified from genomic DNA. First-round PCR amplification was performed with primers specific to each TRBV and TRBJ gene. TCRdb redid the calling of the multiplex PCR reads with MiXCR, one entry per CDR3 protein. The sample lists 15,000 to 20,000 distinct CDR3 sequences; roughly 46% were seen once. The sample in question was PBMCs, obtained before or after stereotactic body radiation therapy (not recorded which). This clonotype was sampled from a donor aged 50 or older with non-small cell lung cancer.

The CDR3 here is CASSFEFLATNEKLFF. For the CDR3, the DNA is TGCGCCAGCAGCTTTGAGTTTCTTGCAACTAATGAAAAACTGTTTTTT. The chain has TRBV5-1 and TRBJ1-4; no firm D call. The ends were cut back, 2 bases at V and 0 bases at J, with 11 bases in the middle. From germline, CDR1 is SGHRS and CDR2 YFSETQ. CDR3 length: 16 amino acids.